One T cell receptor beta chain is described in this entry. The sample is drawn from a study of blood T cell repertoires in COVID-19. The assay was immunoSEQ multiplex PCR, and TCRdb's table has in-frame clones only and misses some. The sample has 200,000 to 250,000 clones; about 87% are singletons. The CDR3 totals 15 residues. Trimming left V 0 bases short and J 2 bases short, with 10 bases between. The germline V gene encodes CDR1 LNHDA and CDR2 SQIVND (reference sequence). Sample: peripheral blood. The chain recombines TRBV19 with TRBJ1-2, with a possible D match to TRBD1 (5 bases). The receptor comes from a man in his sixties with acute or convalescent COVID-19. CDR3 protein: CASSIDRTPNYGYTF. In DNA, the CDR3 is TGTGCCAGTAGTATAGATCGGACACCAAACTATGGCTACACCTTC.